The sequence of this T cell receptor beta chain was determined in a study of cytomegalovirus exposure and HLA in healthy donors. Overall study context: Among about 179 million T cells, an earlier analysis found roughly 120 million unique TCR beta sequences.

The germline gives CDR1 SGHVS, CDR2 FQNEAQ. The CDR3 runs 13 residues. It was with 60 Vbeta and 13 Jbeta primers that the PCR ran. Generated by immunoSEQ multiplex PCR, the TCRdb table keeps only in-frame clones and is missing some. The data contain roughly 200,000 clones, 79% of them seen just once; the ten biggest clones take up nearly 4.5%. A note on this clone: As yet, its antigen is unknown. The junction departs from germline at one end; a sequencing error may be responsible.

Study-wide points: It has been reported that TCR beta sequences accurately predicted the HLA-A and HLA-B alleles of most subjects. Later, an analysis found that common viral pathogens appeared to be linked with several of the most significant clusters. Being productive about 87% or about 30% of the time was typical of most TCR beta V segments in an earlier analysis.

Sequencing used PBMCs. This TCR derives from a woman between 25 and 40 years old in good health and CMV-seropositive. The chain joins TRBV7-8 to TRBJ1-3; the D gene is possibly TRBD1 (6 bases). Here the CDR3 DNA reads TGTGCCAGTTCCGGGACACAGGAAAGGGCGAGGAATTTT. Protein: CASSGTQERARNF.